This TCR beta chain is from a study of cytomegalovirus exposure and HLA in healthy donors. Study summary: Falling in the Caucasian-associated ancestry cluster were about four fifths of approximately 410 genotyped donors.

The primer mix had 60 Vbeta and 13 Jbeta primers. The method was immunoSEQ multiplex PCR; TCRdb's version includes in-frame clones alone and lacks a portion of them. This repertoire shows about 160,000 clones, approximately 83% found once; its top ten account for under 2%. Only a few counts were recorded for this clone. CDR1 is MGHDK, CDR2 SYGVNS, per germline. The CDR3 is made up of 16 amino acids. V trimming: 5 bases; J trimming: 4 bases; junction bases outside the gene matches: 8. Sequencing input: PBMCs. The genes are TRBV25-1 and TRBJ2-2, with TRBD1 matching over 9 bases. The receptor comes from a woman younger than 35 in good health and CMV-seronegative. The CDR3 nucleotides are TGTGCCAGCAGTAAAGCGGGACAGGGAGGCACCGGGGAGCTGTTTTTT. This codes for CASSKAGQGGTGELFF.